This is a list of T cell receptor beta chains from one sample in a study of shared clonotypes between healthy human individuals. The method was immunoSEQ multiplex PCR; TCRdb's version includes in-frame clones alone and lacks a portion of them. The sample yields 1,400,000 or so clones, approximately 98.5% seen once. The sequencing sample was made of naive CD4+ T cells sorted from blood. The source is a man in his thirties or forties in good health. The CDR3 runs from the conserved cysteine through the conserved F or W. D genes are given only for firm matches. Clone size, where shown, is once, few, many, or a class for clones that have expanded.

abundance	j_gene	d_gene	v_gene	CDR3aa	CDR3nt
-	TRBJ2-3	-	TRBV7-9	CASSSTDTQYF	TGTGCCAGCAGTAGCACAGATACGCAGTATTTT
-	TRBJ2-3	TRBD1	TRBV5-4	CASSLGWDRGTDTQYF	TGTGCCAGCAGCTTGGGGTGGGACAGGGGCACAGATACGCAGTATTTT
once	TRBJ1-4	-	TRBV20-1	CSAHRGEKLFF	TGCAGTGCTCATAGGGGGGAAAAACTGTTTTTT
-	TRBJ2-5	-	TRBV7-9	CASSLAVDSETQYF	TGTGCCAGCAGCTTAGCGGTTGATTCGGAGACCCAGTACTTC
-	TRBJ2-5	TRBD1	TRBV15	CATSRDLRQGLETQYF	TGTGCCACCAGCAGAGATCTGAGACAGGGCCTGGAGACCCAGTACTTC
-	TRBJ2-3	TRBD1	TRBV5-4	CASSLADRVTDTQYF	TGTGCCAGCAGCTTGGCGGACAGGGTCACAGATACGCAGTATTTT
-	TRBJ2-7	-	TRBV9	CASSAGLSNYEQYF	TGTGCCAGCAGCGCGGGACTTTCTAACTACGAGCAGTACTTC
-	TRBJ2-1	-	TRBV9	CASSVDNLSYNEQFF	TGTGCCAGCAGCGTAGACAACCTCTCCTACAATGAGCAGTTCTTC
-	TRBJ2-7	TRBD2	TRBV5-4	CASSVEIAGEQYF	TGTGCCAGCAGCGTGGAGATAGCGGGAGAGCAGTACTTC
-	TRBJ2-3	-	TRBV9	CASSVAGDTQYF	TGTGCCAGCAGCGTCGCAGGGGATACGCAGTATTTT